This TCR beta chain is drawn from a study of T cell responses to AZD1222 COVID-19 vaccine. The data were produced by immunoSEQ multiplex PCR, yet TCRdb's version contains in-frame clones alone and is incomplete. This sample has some 130,000 clones, with approximately 90% found just once. The CDR3 length is 15 residues. The V gene lost 7 bases and the J gene lost 0 bases, with 14 bases spanning the gap. Germline CDR1 and CDR2: SGHRS and YFSETQ. This clone was observed a single time. The chain joins TRBV5-1 to TRBJ1-3; possibly TRBD1 for D (6 bases). The source material was peripheral blood, sampled on day 0 of AZD1222 vaccination. The receptor was isolated from an adult in good health. The CDR3 here is CASASTGSSGNTIYF. As DNA, the CDR3 is TGCGCCAGCGCCAGCACAGGGAGCTCTGGAAACACCATATATTTT.